Sequencing of this T cell receptor (beta chain) was carried out in a study of patients and donors after allogeneic stem cell transplantation. The V end lost 3 bases, the J end lost 5 bases, and 16 bases lay between the germline ends. The CDR3 has 16 residues. Germline values: CDR1 LNHDA, CDR2 SQIVND (reference sequence). Each CDR3 protein gets one entry after TCRdb re-called the RT-PCR reads with MiXCR. The sample has about 24,000 distinct CDR3 sequences, around 29% seen once. The chain employs TRBV19 and TRBJ1-4; unclear D gene. This receptor was obtained from a human donor who was either an allogeneic HSCT recipient or a stem cell or donor lymphocyte infusion donor (not recorded which). It is not recorded whose cells these are; they may come from a transplant donor. The specimen sequenced was blood, either unsorted or a sorted T cell fraction (not recorded which). CDR3 region: CASSIPGVRRNEKLFF. CDR3 coding DNA: TGTGCCAGTAGTATCCCAGGAGTCCGCAGGAATGAAAAACTGTTTTTT.